The table lists the clone carrying this T cell receptor beta chain with many counts. Its target is unknown. Unique molecular identifiers were present in the TCR beta cDNA libraries. When about 1 to 11 million T cells were used, they gave approximately 530,000 cDNA molecules. TCRdb fed the PCR reads into MiXCR, producing one record per CDR3 protein. The sample lists more than 450,000 distinct CDR3 sequences; approximately 34% were seen once. This entry is derived from a study of post-analysis software for immune sequencing data. As for the study in general: Clinical courses comprised relapsing-remitting, secondary progressive and progressive-relapsing multiple sclerosis.

Overall study results and limits: Compared with controls, patients had more of about 5 TRBV segments, including TRBV5-6, TRBV5-1 and TRBV20-1. A significant reduction in normalized Chao1 diversity was observed in multiple sclerosis patients versus controls.

Germline lookup yields CDR1 DFQATT and CDR2 SNEGSKA (reference sequence). The CDR3 spans 15 residues. V lost 3 bases to trimming and J lost 3 bases, with 12 bases between them. This receptor was taken from a girl aged 2-17 years with multiple sclerosis. The V gene is TRBV20-1, the J gene TRBJ2-6; a possible D gene is TRBD1 (5 bases). The sample consisted of blood. The CDR3 is CSASLRQNGANVLTF. CDR3 DNA sequence: TGCAGTGCTAGTTTGAGACAGAATGGGGCCAACGTCCTGACTTTC.